The 2 T cell receptor beta chains below all came from one sample that was sequenced in a study of blood T cell repertoires in COVID-19. Some clones are missing from TCRdb's copy, which holds only in-frame ones; the method was immunoSEQ multiplex PCR. This sample yields 350,000 to 400,000 clones, of which 70% to 90% are seen a single time; 0.95% to 1% belongs to the top ten. Input material: PBMCs or T cells enriched from blood (not recorded which). The receptor set was obtained from a woman in her 30s with acute COVID-19.

This rearrangement joins TRBV6-5 to TRBJ1-2, with 8 bases fitting TRBD1. This CDR3 is 14 amino acids long. J lost 8 bases, V lost 6 bases, and 11 bases had no gene match. Germline V lookup: CDR1 MNHEY, CDR2 SVGAGI. The CDR3 spells CASRENRGAGGYTF. CDR3 DNA: TGTGCCAGCAGAGAGAACAGGGGGGCTGGGGGCTACACCTTC.

The chain combines TRBV18 with TRBJ2-7; no clear D. The germline V and J ends were trimmed by 5 bases and 2 bases, with 10 bases remaining between them. Germline V gives CDR1 KGHSH, CDR2 LQKENI. The CDR3 has 13 residues. CDR3 in amino acids: CASSSSVPYEQYF. DNA of the CDR3: TGTGCCAGCTCATCGAGTGTGCCCTACGAGCAGTACTTC.